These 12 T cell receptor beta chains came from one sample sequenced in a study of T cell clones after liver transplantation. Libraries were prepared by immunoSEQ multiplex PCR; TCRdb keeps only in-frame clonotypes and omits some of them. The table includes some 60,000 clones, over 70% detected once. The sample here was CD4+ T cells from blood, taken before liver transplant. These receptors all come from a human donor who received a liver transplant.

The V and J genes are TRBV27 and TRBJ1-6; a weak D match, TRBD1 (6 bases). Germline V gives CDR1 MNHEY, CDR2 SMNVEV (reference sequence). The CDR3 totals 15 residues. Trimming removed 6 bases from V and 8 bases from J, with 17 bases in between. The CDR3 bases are TGTGCCAGCAGCCCGTGGGGCAGGGGTGATTCACCCCTCCACTTT. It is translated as CASSPWGRGDSPLHF.

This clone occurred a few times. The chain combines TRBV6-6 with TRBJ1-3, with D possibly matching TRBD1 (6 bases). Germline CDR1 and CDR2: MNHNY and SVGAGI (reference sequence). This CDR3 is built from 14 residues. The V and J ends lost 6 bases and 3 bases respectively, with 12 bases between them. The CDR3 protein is CASSLQGYGNTIYF. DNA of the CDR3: TGTGCCAGCAGCTTACAGGGATATGGAAACACCATATATTTT.

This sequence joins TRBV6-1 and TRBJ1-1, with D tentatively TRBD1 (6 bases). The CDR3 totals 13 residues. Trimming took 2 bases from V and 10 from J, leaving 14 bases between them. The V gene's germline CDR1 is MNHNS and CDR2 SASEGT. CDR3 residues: CASSEHREWRAFF. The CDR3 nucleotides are TGTGCCAGCAGTGAACACAGGGAATGGCGAGCTTTCTTT.

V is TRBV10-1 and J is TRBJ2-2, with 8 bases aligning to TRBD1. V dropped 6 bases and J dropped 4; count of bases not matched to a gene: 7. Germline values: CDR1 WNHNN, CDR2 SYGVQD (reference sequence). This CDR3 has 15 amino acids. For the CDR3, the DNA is TGCGCCAGCAGAGCAGGGGGCGCGGGCACCGGGGAGCTGTTTTTT. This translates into CASRAGGAGTGELFF.

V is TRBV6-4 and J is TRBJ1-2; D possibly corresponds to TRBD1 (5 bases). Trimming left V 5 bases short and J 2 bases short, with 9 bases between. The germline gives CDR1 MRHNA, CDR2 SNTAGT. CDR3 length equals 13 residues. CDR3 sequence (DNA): TGTGCCAGCAGTTTGGGGCAGAACTATGGCTACACCTTC. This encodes CASSLGQNYGYTF.

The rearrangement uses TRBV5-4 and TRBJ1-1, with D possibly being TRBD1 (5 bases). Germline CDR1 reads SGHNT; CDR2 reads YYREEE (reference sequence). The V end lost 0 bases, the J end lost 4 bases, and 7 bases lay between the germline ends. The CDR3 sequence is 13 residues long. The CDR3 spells CASSLADTTEAFF. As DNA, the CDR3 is TGTGCCAGCAGCTTGGCGGACACCACTGAAGCTTTCTTT.

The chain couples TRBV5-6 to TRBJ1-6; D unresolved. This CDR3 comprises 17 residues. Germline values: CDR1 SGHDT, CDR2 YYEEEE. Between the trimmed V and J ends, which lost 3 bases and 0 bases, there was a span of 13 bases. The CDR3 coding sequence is TGTGCCAGCAGCTCTTTTCGGGTGAGCTCCTATAATTCACCCCTCCACTTT. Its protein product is CASSSFRVSSYNSPLHF.

The CDR3 DNA reads as TGTGCCAGCAGTTACTCGACTAATGAAGCTTTCTTT. It is translated as CASSYSTNEAFF. The chain employs TRBV6-6 and TRBJ1-1, with unresolved D. The CDR3 contains 12 residues. Trimming cost V 0 bases and J 7 bases, with 6 bases left between them. Per germline, CDR1 MNHNY and CDR2 SVGAGI (reference sequence).

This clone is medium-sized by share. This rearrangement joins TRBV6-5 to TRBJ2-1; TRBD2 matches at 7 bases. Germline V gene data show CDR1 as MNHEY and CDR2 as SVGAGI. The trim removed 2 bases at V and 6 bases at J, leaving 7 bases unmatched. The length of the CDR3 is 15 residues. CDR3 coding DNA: TGTGCCAGCAGTTACAGTGGCGGGGGTGGCAATGAGCAGTTCTTC. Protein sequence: CASSYSGGGGNEQFF.

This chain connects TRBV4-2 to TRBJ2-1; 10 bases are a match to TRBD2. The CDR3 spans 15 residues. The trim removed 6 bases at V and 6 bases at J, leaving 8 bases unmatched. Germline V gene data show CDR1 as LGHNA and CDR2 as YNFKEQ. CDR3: CASSQSGGAANEQFF. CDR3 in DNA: TGTGCCAGCAGTCAAAGCGGGGGGGCCGCCAATGAGCAGTTCTTC.

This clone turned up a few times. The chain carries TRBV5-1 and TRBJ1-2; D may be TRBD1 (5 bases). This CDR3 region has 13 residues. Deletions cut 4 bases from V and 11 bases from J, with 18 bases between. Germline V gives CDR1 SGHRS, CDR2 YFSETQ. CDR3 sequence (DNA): TGCGCCAGCAGCCCAGAGGTAGCAGGGAGGTACACCTTC. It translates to CASSPEVAGRYTF.

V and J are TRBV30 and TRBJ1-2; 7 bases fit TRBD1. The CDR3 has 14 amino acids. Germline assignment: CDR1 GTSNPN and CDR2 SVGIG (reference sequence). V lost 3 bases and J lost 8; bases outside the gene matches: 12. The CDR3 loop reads CAWSPTGVGYGYTF. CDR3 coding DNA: TGTGCCTGGAGCCCTACAGGGGTCGGCTACGGCTACACCTTC.